The 26 T cell receptor beta chains reported below all come from one sample, sequenced in a study of shared clonotypes between healthy human individuals. The repertoire was sequenced with immunoSEQ multiplex PCR; TCRdb's copy has only in-frame clones and lacks some. The sample has 700,000 or so clones, approximately 75% seen once; the top ten hold 1.8%. The sequenced sample consisted of memory CD4+ T cells sorted from blood. Subset indicated: CD45RA-negative fraction. The receptors were sampled from a woman in her thirties in good health.

The chain carries TRBV11-3 and TRBJ2-1; 12 nucleotides match TRBD2. Germline CDR1 SGHNT, CDR2 YENEEA. After removal of 3 bases from V and 6 bases from J, the junction contained 3 bases not matched to a gene. The CDR3 loop spans 15 amino acids. CDR3 loop: CASSLGLAGLNEQFF. DNA for the CDR3: TGTGCCAGCAGCTTGGGACTAGCGGGCCTCAATGAGCAGTTCTTC.

The V call is TRBV25-1, the J call TRBJ2-2, with 7 nucleotides matching TRBD2. The CDR3 extends over 16 amino acids. The V segment lost 5 bases and the J segment 1 base; nucleotides outside the gene matches: 7. The germline V gene encodes CDR1 MGHDK and CDR2 SYGVNS. The chain's CDR3 is CASSHRSSGNTGELFF. CDR3 coding DNA: TGTGCCAGCAGTCACCGCTCTAGCGGGAACACCGGGGAGCTGTTTTTT. The full variable domain, completed using reference TRBV25-1 and TRBJ2-2, is EADIYQTPRYLVIGTGKKITLECSQTMGHDKMYWYQQDPGMELHLIHYSYGVNSTEKGDLSSESTVSRIRTEHFPLTLESARPSHTSQYLCASSHRSSGNTGELFFGEGSRLTVL.

The V gene is TRBV5-4, the J gene TRBJ2-1, with 10 positions matching TRBD2. From germline, CDR1 is SGHNT and CDR2 YYREEE (reference sequence). This CDR3 contains 15 residues. Unmatched junction bases numbered 6, after V lost 5 bases and J lost 4 bases. Here the CDR3 reads CASRPTSGDYNEQFF. The CDR3 nucleotides read TGTGCCAGCAGACCCACTAGCGGGGATTACAATGAGCAGTTCTTC.

V gene TRBV5-1 combines with J gene TRBJ1-2, with 7 nucleotides matching TRBD1. Losses at the gene ends were 4 bases for V and 5 bases for J; bases not matched to a gene: 11. The germline V gene encodes CDR1 SGHRS and CDR2 YFSETQ. The CDR3 consists of 15 residues. The CDR3 DNA reads TGCGCCAGCAGCCACTCCGGGACAGAGAGTTATGGCTACACCTTC. Protein sequence: CASSHSGTESYGYTF. Full variable domain (remainder filled in from reference TRBV5-1 and TRBJ1-2): KAGVTQTPRYLIKTRGQQVTLSCSPISGHRSVSWYQQTPGQGLQFLFEYFSETQRNKGNFPGRFSGRQFSNSRSEMNVSTLELGDSALYLCASSHSGTESYGYTFGSGTRLTVV.

The gene calls are TRBV6-1 and TRBJ1-1; D is unclear. Germline V CDR1 and CDR2: MNHNS, SASEGT. The CDR3 consists of 14 residues. V was shortened by 7 bases and J by 6 bases, with 18 bases between the two germline ends. CDR3 coding DNA: TGTGCCAGCATTCGTCTGAACCCGGACCCTGAAGCTTTCTTT. It encodes CASIRLNPDPEAFF.

This clone was recorded a few times. This chain links TRBV18 with TRBJ2-6; D gene unclear. Germline V gene data show CDR1 as KGHSH and CDR2 as LQKENI. The CDR3 totals 16 residues. Trimming removed 5 bases from V and 2 bases from J, with 13 bases in between. In DNA, the CDR3 is TGTGCCAGCTCAAGGCCCCCGAAAGCTGGGGCCAACGTCCTGACTTTC. It encodes CASSRPPKAGANVLTF.

V usage is TRBV4-1 and J usage is TRBJ2-5; 8 bases match TRBD2. Unmatched junction bases numbered 8, after V lost 3 bases and J lost 2 bases. CDR1 and CDR2 from the germline V gene are MGHRA and YSYEKL. The CDR3 is 16 amino acids. The CDR3 region has the DNA TGCGCCAGCAGCCACAGTAGCGGGACACCACAAGAGACCCAGTACTTC. This sequence encodes CASSHSSGTPQETQYF.

Only one count was recorded for this clone. In the same sample, other DNA sequences code for this CDR3. The V gene is TRBV28, the J gene TRBJ1-1, with D hard to call. V lost 5 bases, J lost 5 bases, and 15 bases lay in between. The CDR3 spans 14 residues. Germline values: CDR1 MDHEN, CDR2 SYDVKM. The CDR3 is CASSTSWGGTEAFF. The DNA of the CDR3 is TGTGCCAGCAGTACCTCCTGGGGTGGAACTGAAGCTTTCTTT. The full variable domain, completed using reference TRBV28 and TRBJ1-1, is DVKVTQSSRYLVKRTGEKVFLECVQDMDHENMFWYRQDPGLGLRLIYFSYDVKMKEKGDIPEGYSVSREKKERFSLILESASTNQTSMYLCASSTSWGGTEAFFGQGTRLTVV.

The rearrangement uses TRBV7-9 and TRBJ2-2; D remains ambiguous. Germline assignment: CDR1 SEHNR and CDR2 FQNEAQ (reference sequence). The CDR3 is 14 amino acids. Between the trimmed V and J ends, which lost 3 bases and 4 bases, there was a span of 9 bases. Here the CDR3 reads CASSLYSLTGELFF. In nucleotides, the CDR3 is TGTGCCAGCAGCTTGTACAGTCTCACCGGGGAGCTGTTTTTT.

In this sample, this clone turned up once. V and J are TRBV7-9 and TRBJ2-1, with 14 nucleotides matching TRBD2. Germline V gene lookup returns CDR1 SEHNR and CDR2 FQNEAQ (reference sequence). Trimming at V came to 4 bases and at J to 5 bases, leaving 10 bases not matched to a gene. This CDR3 is built from 18 residues. The CDR3 bases are TGTGCCAGCAGCTCACCGGGACTAGCGGGAGTAATGGACAATGAGCAGTTCTTC. Encoded protein: CASSSPGLAGVMDNEQFF.

The CDR3 nucleotides are TGTGCCTGGAAGATTCAGGGAGGTGTATTGCAGTATTTT. Amino acid sequence: CAWKIQGGVLQYF. V gene TRBV30 combines with J gene TRBJ2-3, with D perhaps matching TRBD2 (6 bases). The V gene's germline CDR1 is GTSNPN and CDR2 SVGIG (reference sequence). This CDR3 spans 13 amino acids. The V and J ends lost 4 bases and 11 bases respectively, with 19 bases between them.

The rearrangement joins TRBV28 to TRBJ1-4, with no clear D. CDR3 length: 13 amino acids. Germline-derived CDR1 and CDR2 are MDHEN and SYDVKM. V lost 6 bases and J lost 2, with 7 bases in between. The CDR3 protein is CASRGSTNEKLFF. The CDR3 DNA reads TGTGCCAGCAGGGGGTCCACTAATGAAAAACTGTTTTTT.

The chain carries TRBV5-5 and TRBJ2-7; the D gene is possibly TRBD2 (7 bases). Trimming pared 4 bases from V and 1 base from J, leaving 15 bases between. Germline assignment: CDR1 SGHKS and CDR2 YYEKEE (reference sequence). The CDR3 is 15 residues long. Here the CDR3 DNA reads TGTGCCAGCAGCCCGGGCGGGGGCAGGTCCTACGAGCAGTACTTC. This translates into CASSPGGGRSYEQYF.

The J gene is TRBJ2-7, the V gene TRBV28, with 9 nucleotides matching TRBD1. Losses at the gene ends were 5 bases for V and 5 bases for J; bases not matched to a gene: 7. Germline CDR1 is MDHEN and CDR2 is SYDVKM. The CDR3 contains 14 residues. The CDR3 reads CASSTGRTGDEQYF. In DNA, the CDR3 is TGTGCCAGCAGTACCGGTAGGACAGGGGACGAGCAGTACTTC.

This sequence joins TRBV4-1 and TRBJ2-5; 7 positions match TRBD1. In germline, CDR1 is MGHRA, CDR2 YSYEKL. The CDR3 spans 13 residues. V was clipped by 3 bases and J by 5 bases; unmatched bases: 3. The CDR3 loop is CASSQQGVETQYF. In nucleotides, the CDR3 is TGCGCCAGCAGCCAGCAGGGGGTGGAGACCCAGTACTTC.

The chain joins TRBV6-6 to TRBJ1-4, with no clear D. Trimming stripped 5 bases from V and 7 bases from J, with 5 bases between. The CDR3 consists of 11 residues. CDR1 is MNHNY and CDR2 is SVGAGI in the germline V gene (reference sequence). The CDR3 bases are TGTGCCAGCAGTAGCGGTGAAAAACTGTTTTTT. Protein product: CASSSGEKLFF.

This chain uses TRBV29-1 with TRBJ2-7; D could derive from TRBD1 or TRBD2 (6 bases each). V was cut by 7 bases and J by 1 base, with 17 bases left in between. The germline CDR1 and CDR2 sequences are SQVTM and ANQGSEA. CDR3 length: 14 amino acids. CDR3 in DNA: TGCAGCGCCGCTGGAGGGACAAGTTCCTACGAGCAGTACTTC. As protein: CSAAGGTSSYEQYF.

The V call is TRBV7-2, the J call TRBJ1-4, with D maybe TRBD1 (5 bases). The germline V gene has CDR1 SGHTA and CDR2 FQGNSA. With 2 bases removed from V and 2 bases from J, the gap between germline ends came to 12 bases. The CDR3 extends over 16 amino acids. The CDR3 DNA reads as TGTGCCAGCAGCTTACGTTTCGGGGCGACTAATGAAAAACTGTTTTTT. Its translation: CASSLRFGATNEKLFF.

The chain links TRBV27 to TRBJ2-7; D uncertain. CDR3 length equals 14 residues. Trimming stripped 4 bases from V and 7 bases from J, with 17 bases between. Germline V gene sequence: CDR1 MNHEY, CDR2 SMNVEV (reference sequence). The CDR3 loop reads CASSSDKRQREQYF. Here the CDR3 DNA reads TGTGCCAGCAGTTCCGACAAGCGTCAGAGAGAGCAGTACTTC.

The CDR3 DNA is TGTGCCAGCAGTCAACGGACAGGGGGAAGTGCAGCCCAGCATTTT. It specifies CASSQRTGGSAAQHF. The rearrangement links TRBV28 to TRBJ1-5, with 10 bases that match TRBD1. CDR3 size: 15 residues. The J segment lost 11 bases and the V segment lost 5 bases, leaving 12 bases of the junction unmatched. In germline, CDR1 is MDHEN, CDR2 SYDVKM.

The chain joins TRBV4-1 to TRBJ2-1; D gene unclear. The CDR3 length is 16 residues. From germline, CDR1 is MGHRA and CDR2 YSYEKL. V was pared by 3 bases and J by 8 bases, with 20 bases between. Here the CDR3 reads CASSHQDLVLVHEQFF. The CDR3 DNA reads TGCGCCAGCAGCCACCAGGACCTAGTTCTGGTGCATGAGCAGTTCTTC.

With regard to this clone: This sample includes further DNA sequences coding for the same CDR3. This chain links TRBV6-5 with TRBJ1-5; tentative D call: TRBD1 (6 bases). Germline V gene lookup returns CDR1 MNHEY and CDR2 SVGAGI. The V gene lost 5 bases and the J gene lost 5 bases, with 10 bases spanning the gap. The CDR3 loop spans 13 amino acids. CDR3 DNA: TGTGCCAGCAGTCCAACAGGGTATCAGCCCCAGCATTTT. Translated, it gives CASSPTGYQPQHF.

In this sample, this clone turned up a few times. One base away lies a much larger clone, so this may be a sequencing read error. Other DNA sequences of this sample code for an identical CDR3. The chain carries TRBV27 and TRBJ1-3; D not certain. The CDR3 is made up of 13 amino acids. The V and J ends lost 5 bases and 4 bases respectively, with 9 bases between them. Germline CDR1 and CDR2: MNHEY and SMNVEV (reference sequence). CDR3: CASSPSGGNTIYF. For the CDR3, the DNA is TGTGCCAGCAGTCCCTCGGGAGGAAACACCATATATTTT.

Only one count was recorded for this clone. This sequence joins TRBV5-6 and TRBJ2-7, with D possibly being TRBD1 (6 bases). Germline assignment: CDR1 SGHDT and CDR2 YYEEEE. Trimming shortened V by 3 bases and J by 4 bases, and 11 bases separated the two germline ends. The CDR3 has 13 residues. The CDR3 region has the DNA TGTGCCAGCAGCTCAGGGGCCCTTTACGAGCAGTACTTC. Its protein is CASSSGALYEQYF. Full variable domain (outside the CDR3, taken from reference TRBV5-6 and TRBJ2-7): DAGVTQSPTHLIKTRGQQVTLRCSPKSGHDTVSWYQQALGQGPQFIFQYYEEEERQRGNFPDRFSGHQFPNYSSELNVNALLLGDSALYLCASSSGALYEQYFGPGTRLTVT.

CDR3: CASSLRRVETQYF. Here the CDR3 DNA reads TGTGCCAGCAGCTTAAGGAGAGTTGAGACCCAGTACTTC. The genes are TRBV7-2 and TRBJ2-5; no clear D. Germline-derived CDR1 and CDR2 are SGHTA and FQGNSA. V lost 2 bases, J lost 5 bases, and 9 bases lay in between. The length of the CDR3 is 13 residues.

This clone appeared a few times. The chain joins TRBV28 to TRBJ1-5; 7 nucleotides line up with TRBD1. This CDR3 has 12 residues. In germline, CDR1 is MDHEN, CDR2 SYDVKM. V trimming: 6 bases; J trimming: 11 bases; junction bases outside the gene matches: 7. The CDR3 region has the DNA TGTGCCAGCAGCAGGGGGATGGTGGCCCAGCATTTT. The encoded protein is CASSRGMVAQHF.